This record concerns one TCR beta chain sequence. CDR3 length: 17 residues. Germline lookup yields CDR1 ENHRY and CDR2 SYGVKD. V gave up 0 bases and J gave up 6 bases, with 18 bases separating them. The data were taken from a study of Ad26.COV2.S vaccination and SARS-CoV-2 variants. Study background: Recipients of Ad26.COV2.S got it intramuscularly, once or twice 56 days apart.

Treatment reported: 19 received Ad26.COV2.S at low or high dose, single or two shots; roughly five received placebo; per-sample allocation not given. After the first vaccine or placebo injection, samples were drawn on day 63. Expression of Wuhan-strain SARS-CoV-2 spike came from the Ad26 vector that formed the vaccine. Profiled with immunoSEQ multiplex PCR; TCRdb holds only in-frame clones, not every one. The table shows hundreds of thousands of clones, with roughly nine tenths occurring only once. The source of this sequence is a person between 18 and 60 years old who received the Ad26.COV2.S COVID-19 vaccine or a placebo. V and J are TRBV10-3 and TRBJ2-1; D remains ambiguous. The sample in question was peripheral blood, obtained in a trial of Ad26.COV2.S vaccine versus placebo. The CDR3 sequence is CAISESLRQPNPNEQFF. In DNA form, the CDR3 reads TGTGCCATCAGTGAGTCCCTTCGCCAGCCGAACCCCAATGAGCAGTTCTTC.